The subject of this entry is one TCR beta chain. This record comes from a study of CD8 T cells in Susac syndrome. As for the study in general: The Susac syndrome patients that were sequenced included over 5 with active disease and fewer than 10 in remission. When blood was drawn, patients with Susac syndrome were on intravenous immunoglobulin alone, on corticosteroids, or therapy-naive.

The germline V and J ends were trimmed by 3 bases and 0 bases, with 6 bases remaining between them. Germline V gene lookup returns CDR1 SGHDN and CDR2 FVKESK. There are 14 residues in the CDR3. High-throughput TCR beta sequencing covered peripheral CD8+ and CD4+ T cells. Reverse transcription of roughly 0.5 to 1 ug RNA was carried out with random hexamers. Multiplex immunoSEQ PCR targeted 54 Vbeta and 13 Jbeta TCR beta segments. Each CDR3 protein gets one entry after TCRdb re-called the immunoSEQ multiplex PCR reads with MiXCR. The profile shows about 130,000 distinct CDR3 sequences, approximately 95% of them singletons.

Material for sequencing was CD8+ T cells from PBMCs. This chain connects TRBV14 to TRBJ1-3; D is uncertain. The sequence came from a human donor with Susac syndrome. The CDR3 DNA is TGTGCCAGCAGCCATCCCCTCTCTGGAAACACCATATATTTT. It codes for CASSHPLSGNTIYF.